One and the same sample provided the 17 T cell receptor beta chains below, sequenced in a study of blood T cell repertoires in COVID-19. This table comes from immunoSEQ multiplex PCR, and its TCRdb copy is limited to in-frame clones, with some not included. Of approximately 220,000 clones listed, about four fifths are singletons. Input material: peripheral blood. These receptor sequences come from a woman in her seventies with acute or convalescent COVID-19.

The gene calls are TRBV4-1 and TRBJ2-7; weak D call: TRBD2 (6 bases). Germline V lookup: CDR1 MGHRA, CDR2 YSYEKL. Trimming cost V 1 base and J 1 base, with 14 bases left between them. This CDR3 region has 16 residues. In nucleotides, the CDR3 is TGCGCCAGCAGCCAAGCGGGAGCAGCCCTATCCTACGAGCAGTACTTC. Encoded protein: CASSQAGAALSYEQYF.

V is TRBV10-2 and J is TRBJ1-1; TRBD1 agrees at 7 bases. The CDR3 is 14 amino acids. Trimming cost V 7 bases and J 4 bases; bases outside gene matches: 9. CDR1 WSHSY and CDR2 SAAADI come from the germline V gene. As DNA, the CDR3 is TGCGCCAGCAACCTTGACAGGGTGGGCACTGAAGCTTTCTTT. Its translation: CASNLDRVGTEAFF.

The chain couples TRBV18 to TRBJ1-6; 7 nucleotides agree with TRBD1. Germline V gives CDR1 KGHSH, CDR2 LQKENI. With V trimmed by 6 bases and J by 6 bases, 8 bases remained unmatched. This CDR3 has 15 amino acids. For the CDR3, the DNA is TGTGCCAGCTCTCCCCAGGGGGTCGGTAATTCACCCCTCCACTTT. Translation gives CASSPQGVGNSPLHF.

The chain has TRBV6-5 and TRBJ1-2; TRBD1 is a possible D gene (5 bases). Germline assignment: CDR1 MNHEY and CDR2 SVGAGI. This CDR3 region has 13 residues. Trimming removed 6 bases at V and 4 bases at J, with 12 bases between. The CDR3 nucleotides read TGTGCCAGCAGAAAGACAGAAAGCTATGGCTACACCTTC. Amino acids: CASRKTESYGYTF.

The CDR3 is CASSPNTDTQYF. CDR3 DNA sequence: TGTGCCAGCAGTCCTAACACAGATACGCAGTATTTT. The chain joins TRBV2 to TRBJ2-3; D not resolved. Deletions cut 5 bases from V and 2 bases from J, with 5 bases between. From germline, CDR1 is SNHLY and CDR2 FYNNEI. CDR3 size: 12 residues.

The chain employs TRBV27 and TRBJ2-5; TRBD1 aligns across 10 bases. The CDR3 spans 14 residues. CDR1 and CDR2 from the germline V gene are MNHEY and SMNVEV (reference sequence). V lost 5 bases and J lost 5; bases outside the gene matches: 5. The CDR3 DNA reads as TGTGCCAGCAGTCGGGACAGGGGATCGGAGACCCAGTACTTC. Protein sequence: CASSRDRGSETQYF.

The chain uses TRBV11-2 and TRBJ1-2, with D unclear. The CDR3 runs to 12 residues. Trimming pared 2 bases from V and 6 bases from J, leaving 7 bases between. Germline CDR1 SGHAT, CDR2 FQNNGV. The CDR3 DNA reads TGTGCCAGCAGCTTAAACGAGAATGGCTACACCTTC. This sequence encodes CASSLNENGYTF.

The CDR3: CASSFGRGPEAGNTIYF. CDR3 nucleotide sequence: TGTGCCAGCAGTTTCGGTAGGGGCCCCGAAGCTGGAAACACCATATATTTT. The J gene is TRBJ1-3, the V gene TRBV27; tentatively, D is TRBD1 (5 bases). This CDR3 spans 17 amino acids. V lost 3 bases and J lost 2, with 17 bases in between. Germline CDR1 reads MNHEY; CDR2 reads SMNVEV (reference sequence).

The rearrangement uses TRBV4-3 and TRBJ1-5; 8 bases align to TRBD1. V shed 0 bases and J 3 bases; nucleotides not matched to a gene: 7. The CDR3 loop spans 17 amino acids. Germline V gene sequence: CDR1 LGHNA, CDR2 YSLEER. The CDR3 region is CASSQEPGDRPNQPQHF. CDR3 DNA sequence: TGCGCCAGCAGCCAAGAGCCGGGGGACAGGCCCAATCAGCCCCAGCATTTT.

V gene TRBV30 combines with J gene TRBJ1-5; 12 nucleotides align to TRBD1. V shed 4 bases, J shed 0 bases, and the junction held 7 bases outside the gene matches. The CDR3 totals 17 residues. From germline, CDR1 is GTSNPN and CDR2 SVGIG (reference sequence). The CDR3 protein is CAWTAGQGAYSNQPQHF. CDR3 nucleotides: TGTGCCTGGACCGCGGGACAGGGGGCCTATAGCAATCAGCCCCAGCATTTT.

This clone has a single count. V is TRBV11-2 and J is TRBJ1-6, with a weak D call TRBD1 (5 bases). This CDR3 is 14 amino acids long. The germline CDR1 and CDR2 sequences are SGHAT and FQNNGV. V was cut by 5 bases and J by 10 bases, with 15 bases left in between. The CDR3 bases are TGTGCCAGCAGCCCTCCCCAGGGATGGTCACCCCTCCACTTT. Translating it yields CASSPPQGWSPLHF.

The genes are TRBV4-3 and TRBJ1-3; D is unclear. V was trimmed by 2 bases and J by 7 bases, leaving 15 bases between them. The CDR3 loop spans 15 amino acids. Germline lookup yields CDR1 LGHNA and CDR2 YSLEER. The CDR3 reads CASSQFTPRGNTIYF. CDR3 DNA sequence: TGCGCCAGCAGCCAATTCACCCCACGAGGGAACACCATATATTTT.

Here the CDR3 reads CASSRDREIGNEQFF. CDR3 nucleotide sequence: TGTGCCAGCAGTCGGGACAGGGAGATTGGCAATGAGCAGTTCTTC. The chain joins TRBV2 to TRBJ2-1; TRBD1 agrees at 9 bases. The CDR3 is 15 amino acids. Looked up from germline, CDR1 is SNHLY and CDR2 is FYNNEI. The ends lost 5 bases at V and 6 bases at J; junction bases unmatched: 8.

A note on this clone: The junction departs from the called germline gene at one end, perhaps through a read error. The rearrangement uses TRBV6-5 and TRBJ1-2, with unresolved D. CDR1 MNHEY and CDR2 SVGAGI come from the germline V gene. The CDR3 contains 14 residues. This CDR3 is CASSPSRHPPLLSF. The CDR3 DNA follows: TGTGCCAGCAGTCCAAGTCGACACCCACCATTACTCTCCTTC.

The rearrangement uses TRBV18 and TRBJ1-3, with D unclear. Germline loops: CDR1 KGHSH, CDR2 LQKENI. V was shortened by 3 bases and J by 1 base, with 7 bases between the two germline ends. This CDR3 is built from 14 residues. CDR3 coding DNA: TGTGCCAGCTCACCCCAGGCTTCTGGAAACACCATATATTTT. It translates to CASSPQASGNTIYF.

The V call is TRBV10-3, the J call TRBJ1-1; possible D gene TRBD1, 5 bases. The V end lost 11 bases, the J end lost 2 bases, and 15 bases lay between the germline ends. The CDR3 covers 13 residues. In germline, CDR1 is ENHRY, CDR2 SYGVKD. The CDR3 nucleotides are TGTGCCTCGACCAGGGAGGTAAACACTGAAGCTTTCTTT. This encodes CASTREVNTEAFF.

In this sample, this clone turned up once. V is TRBV7-2 and J is TRBJ2-1; TRBD2 agrees at 9 bases. CDR1 is SGHTA, CDR2 FQGNSA, per germline. CDR3 length: 14 residues. V shed 3 bases, J shed 12 bases, and the junction held 9 bases outside the gene matches. The CDR3 nucleotides read TGTGCCAGCAGCTTGGAGCGGCGGGGGGGCCCGCAGTTCTTC. Translated: CASSLERRGGPQFF. Using reference TRBV7-2 and TRBJ2-1 for the parts outside the CDR3, the full variable domain is GAGVSQSPSNKVTEKGKDVELRCDPISGHTALYWYRQSLGQGLEFLIYFQGNSAPDKSGLPSDRFSAERTGGSVSTLTIQRTQQEDSAVYLCASSLERRGGPQFFGPGTRLTVL.